This T cell receptor beta chain was recovered during a study of T cell responses to AZD1222 COVID-19 vaccine. Study-level points and caveats: The donor group comprised mostly white British people and more females; the analysis possibly underestimated clonal diversity.

Method: immunoSEQ multiplex PCR; TCRdb's copy keeps in-frame clones and lacks some. The table has some 200,000 clones, over 80% seen once. The germline V gene has CDR1 MDHEN and CDR2 SYDVKM. The J segment lost 8 bases and the V segment lost 2 bases, leaving 8 bases of the junction unmatched. The CDR3 length is 14 residues. Worth noting for this clone: Its antigen remains unidentified.

The V call is TRBV28, the J call TRBJ1-2, with 7 positions matching TRBD1. The TCR was taken from an adult in good health. The sample was peripheral blood, taken on day 0 of AZD1222 vaccination. CDR3 sequence (DNA): TGTGCCAGCAGTTTAGACCACAGGGGTCAGGGCTACACCTTC. Amino acids: CASSLDHRGQGYTF.